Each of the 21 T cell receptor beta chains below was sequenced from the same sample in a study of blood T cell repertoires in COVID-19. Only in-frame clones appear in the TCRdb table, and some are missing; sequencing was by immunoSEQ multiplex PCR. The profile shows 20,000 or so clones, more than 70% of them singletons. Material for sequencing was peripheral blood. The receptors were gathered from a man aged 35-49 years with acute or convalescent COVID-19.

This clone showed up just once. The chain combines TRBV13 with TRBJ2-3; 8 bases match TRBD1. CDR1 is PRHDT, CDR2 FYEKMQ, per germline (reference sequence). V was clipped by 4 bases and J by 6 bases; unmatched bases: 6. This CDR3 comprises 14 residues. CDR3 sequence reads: CASSSTGERDTQYF. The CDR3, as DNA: TGTGCCAGCAGCTCGACAGGGGAACGGGATACGCAGTATTTT. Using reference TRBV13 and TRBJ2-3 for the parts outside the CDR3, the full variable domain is AAGVIQSPRHLIKEKRETATLKCYPIPRHDTVYWYQQGPGQDPQFLISFYEKMQSDKGSIPDRFSAQQFSDYHSELNMSSLELGDSALYFCASSSTGERDTQYFGPGTRLTVL.

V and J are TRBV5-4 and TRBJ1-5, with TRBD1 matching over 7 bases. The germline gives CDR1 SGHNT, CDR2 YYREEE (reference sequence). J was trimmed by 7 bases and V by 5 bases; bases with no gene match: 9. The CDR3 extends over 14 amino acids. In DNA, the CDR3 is TGTGCCAGCAGTTCGCAGGGGGTCGAACAGCCCCAGCATTTT. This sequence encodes CASSSQGVEQPQHF.

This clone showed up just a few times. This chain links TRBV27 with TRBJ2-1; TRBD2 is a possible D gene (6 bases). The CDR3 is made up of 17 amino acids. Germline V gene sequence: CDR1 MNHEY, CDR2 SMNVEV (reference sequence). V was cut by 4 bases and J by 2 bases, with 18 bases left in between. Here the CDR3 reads CASSSPRASGAYNEQFF. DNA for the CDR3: TGTGCCAGCAGTTCACCGAGGGCCTCGGGGGCCTACAATGAGCAGTTCTTC.

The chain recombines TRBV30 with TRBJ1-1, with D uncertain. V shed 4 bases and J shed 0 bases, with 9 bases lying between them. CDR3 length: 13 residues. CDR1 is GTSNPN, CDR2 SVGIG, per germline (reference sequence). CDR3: CAWNRGLNTEAFF. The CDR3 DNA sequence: TGTGCCTGGAACCGGGGTTTGAACACTGAAGCTTTCTTT.

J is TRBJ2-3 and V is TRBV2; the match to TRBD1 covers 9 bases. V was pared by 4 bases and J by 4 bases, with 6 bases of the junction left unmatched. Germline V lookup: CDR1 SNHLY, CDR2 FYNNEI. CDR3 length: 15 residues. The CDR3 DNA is TGTGCCAGCAGTGTGGGACAGGGTACGGCAGATACGCAGTATTTT. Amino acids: CASSVGQGTADTQYF.

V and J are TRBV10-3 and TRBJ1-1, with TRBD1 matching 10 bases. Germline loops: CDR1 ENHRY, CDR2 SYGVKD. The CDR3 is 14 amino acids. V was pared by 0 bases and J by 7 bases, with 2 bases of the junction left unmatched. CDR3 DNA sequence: TGTGCCATCAGTGAGTCGACAGGGGGCATTGAAGCTTTCTTT. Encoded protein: CAISESTGGIEAFF.

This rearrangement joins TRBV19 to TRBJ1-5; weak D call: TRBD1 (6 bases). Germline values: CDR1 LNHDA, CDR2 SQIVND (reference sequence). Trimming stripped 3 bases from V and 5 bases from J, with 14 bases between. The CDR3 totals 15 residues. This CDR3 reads CASSIAGRGDQPQHF. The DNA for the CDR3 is TGTGCCAGTAGTATTGCTGGGAGGGGGGATCAGCCCCAGCATTTT. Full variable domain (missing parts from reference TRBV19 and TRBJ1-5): DGGITQSPKYLFRKEGQNVTLSCEQNLNHDAMYWYRQDPGQGLRLIYYSQIVNDFQKGDIAEGYSVSREKKESFPLTVTSAQKNPTAFYLCASSIAGRGDQPQHFGDGTRLSIL.

CDR3 amino acids: CAWSVLKDTEAFF. In DNA form, the CDR3 reads TGTGCCTGGAGTGTACTAAAGGACACTGAAGCTTTCTTT. This chain connects TRBV30 to TRBJ1-1; D gene uncertain. Trimming removed 0 bases at V and 3 bases at J, with 8 bases between. CDR1 and CDR2 from the germline V gene are GTSNPN and SVGIG (reference sequence). The CDR3 has 13 amino acids. The full variable domain, its missing parts supplied by reference TRBV30 and TRBJ1-1, is SQTIHQWPATLVQPVGSPLSLECTVEGTSNPNLYWYRQAAGRGLQLLFYSVGIGQISSEVPQNLSASRPQDRQFILSSKKLLLSDSGFYLCAWSVLKDTEAFFGQGTRLTVV.

CDR3 coding DNA: TGTGCCAGCAGTGAATACGGCGGTCCGCAGTTCTTC. As protein: CASSEYGGPQFF. The V and J genes are TRBV25-1 and TRBJ2-1, with no clear D. The V end was cut by 0 bases, the J end by 12 bases, with 9 bases between. Per the germline V gene, CDR1 is MGHDK and CDR2 is SYGVNS. This CDR3 comprises 12 residues.

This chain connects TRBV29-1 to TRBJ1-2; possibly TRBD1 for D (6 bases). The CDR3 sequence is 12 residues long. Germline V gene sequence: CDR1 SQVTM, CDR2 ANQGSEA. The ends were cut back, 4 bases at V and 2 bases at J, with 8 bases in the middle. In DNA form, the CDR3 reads TGCAGCGTTGGGGACACCAACTATGGCTACACCTTC. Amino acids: CSVGDTNYGYTF. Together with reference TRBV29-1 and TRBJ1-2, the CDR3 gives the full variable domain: SAVISQKPSRDICQRGTSLTIQCQVDSQVTMMFWYRQQPGQSLTLIATANQGSEATYESGFVIDKFPISRPNLTFSTLTVSNMSPEDSSIYLCSVGDTNYGYTFGSGTRLTVV.

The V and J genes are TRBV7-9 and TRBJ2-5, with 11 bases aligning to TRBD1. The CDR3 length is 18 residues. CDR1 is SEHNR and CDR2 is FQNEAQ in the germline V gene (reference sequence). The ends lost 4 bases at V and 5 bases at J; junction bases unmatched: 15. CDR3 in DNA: TGTGCCAGCAGCTCAGGGATGTCAGCGGACAGGGGGCGGGAGACCCAGTACTTC. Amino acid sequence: CASSSGMSADRGRETQYF.

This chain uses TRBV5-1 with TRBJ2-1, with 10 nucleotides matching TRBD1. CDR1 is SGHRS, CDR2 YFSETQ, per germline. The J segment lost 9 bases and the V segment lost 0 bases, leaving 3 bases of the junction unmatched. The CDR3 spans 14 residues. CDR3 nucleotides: TGCGCCAGCAGCTTGGGACAGGGGGCAGGTGAGCAGTTCTTC. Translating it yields CASSLGQGAGEQFF.

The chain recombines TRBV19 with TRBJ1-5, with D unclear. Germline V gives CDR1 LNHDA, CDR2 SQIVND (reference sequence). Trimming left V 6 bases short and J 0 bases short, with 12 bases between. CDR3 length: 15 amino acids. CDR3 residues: CASRENYLSNQPQHF. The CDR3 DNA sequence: TGTGCCAGTAGGGAGAATTACCTTAGCAATCAGCCCCAGCATTTT.

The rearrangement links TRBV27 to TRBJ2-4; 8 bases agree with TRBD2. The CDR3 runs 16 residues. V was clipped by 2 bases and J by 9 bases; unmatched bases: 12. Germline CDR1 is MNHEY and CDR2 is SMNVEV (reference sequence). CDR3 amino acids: CASSLLAGGPQGIQYF. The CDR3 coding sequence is TGTGCCAGCAGTTTACTGGCGGGGGGACCCCAGGGCATTCAGTACTTC.

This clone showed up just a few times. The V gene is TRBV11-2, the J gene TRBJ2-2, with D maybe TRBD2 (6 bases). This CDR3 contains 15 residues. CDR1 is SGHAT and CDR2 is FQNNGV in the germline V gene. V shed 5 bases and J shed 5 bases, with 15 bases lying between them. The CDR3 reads CASSPGLGGTGELFF. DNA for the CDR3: TGTGCCAGCAGCCCTGGGCTGGGAGGAACCGGGGAGCTGTTTTTT. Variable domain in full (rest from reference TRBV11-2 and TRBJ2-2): EAGVAQSPRYKIIEKRQSVAFWCNPISGHATLYWYQQILGQGPKLLIQFQNNGVVDDSQLPKDRFSAERLKGVDSTLKIQPAKLEDSAVYLCASSPGLGGTGELFFGEGSRLTVL.

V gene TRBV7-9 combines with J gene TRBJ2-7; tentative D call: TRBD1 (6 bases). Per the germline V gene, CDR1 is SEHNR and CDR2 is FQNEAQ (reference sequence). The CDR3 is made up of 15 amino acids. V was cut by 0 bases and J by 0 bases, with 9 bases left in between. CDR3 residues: CASSLAQGPSYEQYF. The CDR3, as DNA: TGTGCCAGCAGCTTAGCGCAGGGGCCCTCCTACGAGCAGTACTTC.

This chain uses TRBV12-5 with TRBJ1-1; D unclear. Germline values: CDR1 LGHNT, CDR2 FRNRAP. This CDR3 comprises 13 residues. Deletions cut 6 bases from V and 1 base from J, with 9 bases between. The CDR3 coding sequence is TGTGCTAGTGGCCCCGACACGAACACTGAAGCTTTCTTT. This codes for CASGPDTNTEAFF.

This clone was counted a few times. CDR3 DNA: TGTGCCAGCAGCCAGGGACTAAACGGAGATACGCAGTATTTT. This translates into CASSQGLNGDTQYF. The chain carries TRBV7-6 and TRBJ2-3; 7 nucleotides align to TRBD2. The CDR3 sequence is 14 residues long. Germline CDR1 and CDR2: SGHVS and FNYEAQ. With 5 bases clipped from V and 5 bases from J, the junction kept 7 bases outside the gene matches.

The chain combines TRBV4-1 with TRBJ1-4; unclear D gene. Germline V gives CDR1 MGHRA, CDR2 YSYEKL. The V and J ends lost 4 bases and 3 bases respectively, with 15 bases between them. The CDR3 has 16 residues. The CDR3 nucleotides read TGCGCCAGCAGCCTCCCCACCACTAGGGCTAATGAAAAACTGTTTTTT. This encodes CASSLPTTRANEKLFF.

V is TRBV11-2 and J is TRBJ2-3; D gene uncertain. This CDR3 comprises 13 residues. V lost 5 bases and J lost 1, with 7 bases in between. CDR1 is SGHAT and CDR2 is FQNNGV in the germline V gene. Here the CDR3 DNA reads TGTGCCAGCAGCCCCCCCGGCACAGATACGCAGTATTTT. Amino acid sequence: CASSPPGTDTQYF. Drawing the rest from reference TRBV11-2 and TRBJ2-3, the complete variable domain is EAGVAQSPRYKIIEKRQSVAFWCNPISGHATLYWYQQILGQGPKLLIQFQNNGVVDDSQLPKDRFSAERLKGVDSTLKIQPAKLEDSAVYLCASSPPGTDTQYFGPGTRLTVL.

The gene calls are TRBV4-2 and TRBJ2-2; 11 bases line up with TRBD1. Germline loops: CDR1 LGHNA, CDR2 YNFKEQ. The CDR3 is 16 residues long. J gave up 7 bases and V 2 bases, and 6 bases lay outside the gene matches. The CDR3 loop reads CASSQPGQGAFGELFF. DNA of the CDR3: TGTGCCAGCAGCCAACCTGGACAGGGGGCGTTCGGGGAGCTGTTTTTT.